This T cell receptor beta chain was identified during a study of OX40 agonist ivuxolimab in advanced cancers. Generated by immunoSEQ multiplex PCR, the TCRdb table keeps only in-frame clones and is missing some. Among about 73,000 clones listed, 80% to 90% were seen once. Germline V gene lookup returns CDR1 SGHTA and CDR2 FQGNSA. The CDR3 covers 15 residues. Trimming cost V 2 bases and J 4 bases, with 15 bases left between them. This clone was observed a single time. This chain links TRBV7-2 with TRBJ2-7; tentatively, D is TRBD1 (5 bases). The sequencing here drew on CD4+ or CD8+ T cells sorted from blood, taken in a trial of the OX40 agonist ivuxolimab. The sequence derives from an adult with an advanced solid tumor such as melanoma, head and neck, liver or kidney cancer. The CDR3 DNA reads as TGTGCCAGCAGCTTAATACAGGTCACAGGATACGAGCAGTACTTC. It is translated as CASSLIQVTGYEQYF.